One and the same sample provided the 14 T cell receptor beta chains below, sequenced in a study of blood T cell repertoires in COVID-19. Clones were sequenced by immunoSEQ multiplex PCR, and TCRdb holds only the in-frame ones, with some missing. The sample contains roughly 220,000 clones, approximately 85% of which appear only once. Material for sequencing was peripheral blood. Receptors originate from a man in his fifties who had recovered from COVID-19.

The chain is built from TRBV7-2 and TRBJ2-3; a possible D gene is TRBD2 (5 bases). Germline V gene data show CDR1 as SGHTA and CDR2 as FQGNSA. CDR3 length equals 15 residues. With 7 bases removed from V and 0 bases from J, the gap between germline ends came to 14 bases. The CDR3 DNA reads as TGTGCCAGCAAACCGCTAGCAACTAGCACAGATACGCAGTATTTT. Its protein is CASKPLATSTDTQYF. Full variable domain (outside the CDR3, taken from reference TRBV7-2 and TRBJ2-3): GAGVSQSPSNKVTEKGKDVELRCDPISGHTALYWYRQSLGQGLEFLIYFQGNSAPDKSGLPSDRFSAERTGGSVSTLTIQRTQQEDSAVYLCASKPLATSTDTQYFGPGTRLTVL.

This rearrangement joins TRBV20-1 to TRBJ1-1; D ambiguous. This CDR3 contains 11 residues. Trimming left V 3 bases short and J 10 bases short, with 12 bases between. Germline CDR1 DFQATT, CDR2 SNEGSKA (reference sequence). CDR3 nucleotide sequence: TGCAGTGCTAGTTCAGGTGAGGGAGCTTTCTTT. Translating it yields CSASSGEGAFF.

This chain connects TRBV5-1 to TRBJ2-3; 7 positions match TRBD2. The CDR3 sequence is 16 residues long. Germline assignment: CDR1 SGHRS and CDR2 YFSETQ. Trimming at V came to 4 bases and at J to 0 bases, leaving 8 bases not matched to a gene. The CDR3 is CASSPRTSPSTDTQYF. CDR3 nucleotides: TGCGCCAGCAGCCCGAGGACTAGTCCTAGCACAGATACGCAGTATTTT.

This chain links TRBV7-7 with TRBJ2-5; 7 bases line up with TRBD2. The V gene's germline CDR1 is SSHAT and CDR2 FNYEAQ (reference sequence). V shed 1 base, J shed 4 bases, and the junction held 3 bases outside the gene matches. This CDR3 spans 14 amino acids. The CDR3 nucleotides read TGTGCCAGCAGCTTAGGAGCTAGCGGAGAGACCCAGTACTTC. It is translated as CASSLGASGETQYF. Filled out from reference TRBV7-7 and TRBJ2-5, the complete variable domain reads GAGVSQSPRYKVTKRGQDVTLRCDPISSHATLYWYQQALGQGPEFLTYFNYEAQPDKSGLPSDRFSAERPEGSISTLTIQRTEQRDSAMYRCASSLGASGETQYFGPGTRLLVL.

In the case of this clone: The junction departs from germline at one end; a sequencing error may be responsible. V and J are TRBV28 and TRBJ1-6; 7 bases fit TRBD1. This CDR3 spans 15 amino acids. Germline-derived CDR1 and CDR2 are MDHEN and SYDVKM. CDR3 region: CASKTGTRLNSPLHF. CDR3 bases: TGTGCAAGCAAGACAGGGACCCGTCTTAATTCACCCCTCCACTTT. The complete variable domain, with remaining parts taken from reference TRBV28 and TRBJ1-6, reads DVKVTQSSRYLVKRTGEKVFLECVQDMDHENMFWYRQDPGLGLRLIYFSYDVKMKEKGDIPEGYSVSREKKERFSLILESASTNQTSMYLCASKTGTRLNSPLHFGNGTRLTVT.

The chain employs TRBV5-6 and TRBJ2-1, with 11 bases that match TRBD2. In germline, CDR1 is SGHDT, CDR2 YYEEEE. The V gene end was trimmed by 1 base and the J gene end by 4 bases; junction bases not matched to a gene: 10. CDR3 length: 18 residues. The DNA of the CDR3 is TGTGCCAGCAGCTTGTACGTCTACGGGACTAGCGGATACAATGAGCAGTTCTTC. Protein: CASSLYVYGTSGYNEQFF.

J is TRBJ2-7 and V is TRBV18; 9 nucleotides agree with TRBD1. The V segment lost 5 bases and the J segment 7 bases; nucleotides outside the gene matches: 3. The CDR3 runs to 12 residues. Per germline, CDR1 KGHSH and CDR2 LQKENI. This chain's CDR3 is CASSVGQGEQYF. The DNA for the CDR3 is TGTGCCAGCTCAGTCGGACAGGGGGAGCAGTACTTC.

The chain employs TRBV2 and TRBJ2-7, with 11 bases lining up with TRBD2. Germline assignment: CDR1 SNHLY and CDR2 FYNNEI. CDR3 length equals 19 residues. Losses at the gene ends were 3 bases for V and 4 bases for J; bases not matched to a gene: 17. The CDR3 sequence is CASSERPTKLAGVSYEQYF. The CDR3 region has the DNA TGTGCCAGCAGTGAGAGACCAACAAAACTAGCGGGAGTTTCGTACGAGCAGTACTTC.

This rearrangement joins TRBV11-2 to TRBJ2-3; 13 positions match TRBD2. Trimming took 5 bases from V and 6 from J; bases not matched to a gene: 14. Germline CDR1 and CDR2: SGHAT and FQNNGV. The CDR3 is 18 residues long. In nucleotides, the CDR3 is TGTGCCAGCAGCCTTTTACTAGCGGGAGGGCCTACCTTCGATACGCAGTATTTT. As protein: CASSLLLAGGPTFDTQYF.

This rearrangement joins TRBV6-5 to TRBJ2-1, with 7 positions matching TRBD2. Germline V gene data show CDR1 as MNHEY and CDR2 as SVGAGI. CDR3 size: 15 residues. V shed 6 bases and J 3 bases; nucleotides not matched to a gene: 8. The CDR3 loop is CASRVSGAVYNEQFF. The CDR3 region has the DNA TGTGCCAGCAGGGTAAGCGGGGCTGTCTACAATGAGCAGTTCTTC.

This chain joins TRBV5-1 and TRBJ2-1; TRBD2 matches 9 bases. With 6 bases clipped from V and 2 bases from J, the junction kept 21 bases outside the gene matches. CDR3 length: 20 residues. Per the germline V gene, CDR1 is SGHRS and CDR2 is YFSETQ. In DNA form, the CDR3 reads TGCGCCAGCACTACCTTGACTAGCGGATCCCCGTTACTACCCTACAATGAGCAGTTCTTC. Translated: CASTTLTSGSPLLPYNEQFF.

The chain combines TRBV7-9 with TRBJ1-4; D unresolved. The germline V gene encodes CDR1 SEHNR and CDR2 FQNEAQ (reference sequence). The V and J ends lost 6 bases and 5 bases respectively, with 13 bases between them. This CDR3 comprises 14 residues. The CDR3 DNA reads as TGTGCCAGCAGTCAGGTGTCGGGGAATGAAAAACTGTTTTTT. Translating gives CASSQVSGNEKLFF.

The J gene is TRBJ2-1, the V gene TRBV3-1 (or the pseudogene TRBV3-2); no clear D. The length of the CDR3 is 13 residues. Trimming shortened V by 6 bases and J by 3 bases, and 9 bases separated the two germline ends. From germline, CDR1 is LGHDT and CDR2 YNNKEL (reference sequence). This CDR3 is CASSGLVYNEQFF. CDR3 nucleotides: TGTGCCAGCAGTGGTCTAGTCTACAATGAGCAGTTCTTC.

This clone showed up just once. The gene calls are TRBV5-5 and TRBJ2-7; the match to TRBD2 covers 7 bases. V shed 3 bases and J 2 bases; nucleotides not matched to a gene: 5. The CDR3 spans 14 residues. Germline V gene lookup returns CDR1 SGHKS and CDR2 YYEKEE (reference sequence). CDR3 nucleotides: TGTGCCAGCAGCTCCCTTGGGGGGGCCTACGAGCAGTACTTC. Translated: CASSSLGGAYEQYF. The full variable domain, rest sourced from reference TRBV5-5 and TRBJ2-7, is DAGVTQSPTHLIKTRGQQVTLRCSPISGHKSVSWYQQVLGQGPQFIFQYYEKEERGRGNFPDRFSARQFPNYSSELNVNALLLGDSALYLCASSSLGGAYEQYFGPGTRLTVT.